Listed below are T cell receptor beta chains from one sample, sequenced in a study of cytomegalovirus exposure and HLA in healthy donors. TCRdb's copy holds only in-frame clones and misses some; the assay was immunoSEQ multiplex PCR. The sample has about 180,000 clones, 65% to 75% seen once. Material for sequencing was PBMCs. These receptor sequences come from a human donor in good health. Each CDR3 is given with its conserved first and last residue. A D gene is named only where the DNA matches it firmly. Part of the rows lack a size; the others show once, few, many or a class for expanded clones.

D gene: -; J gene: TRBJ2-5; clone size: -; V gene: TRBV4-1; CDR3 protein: CASSPLGAEETQYF; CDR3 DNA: TGCGCCAGCAGCCCCTTAGGGGCTGAAGAGACCCAGTACTTC
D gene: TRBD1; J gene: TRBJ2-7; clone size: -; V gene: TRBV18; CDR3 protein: CASSSRKGGDEQYF; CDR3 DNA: TGTGCCAGCTCCAGCAGAAAAGGGGGCGACGAGCAGTACTTC
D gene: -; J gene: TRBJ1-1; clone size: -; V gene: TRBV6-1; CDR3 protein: CASRGWAGNTEAFF; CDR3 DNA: TGTGCCAGCAGGGGGTGGGCGGGGAACACTGAAGCTTTCTTT
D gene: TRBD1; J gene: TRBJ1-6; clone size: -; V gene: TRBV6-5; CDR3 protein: CASSYGSQGNNSPLHF; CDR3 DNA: TGTGCCAGCAGTTACGGATCACAGGGGAATAATTCACCCCTCCACTTT
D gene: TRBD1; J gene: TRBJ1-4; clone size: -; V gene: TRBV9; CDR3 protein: CASSPAGGTGAQGNEKLFF; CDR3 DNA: TGTGCCAGCAGCCCCGCGGGCGGGACAGGGGCGCAGGGGAATGAAAAACTGTTTTTT
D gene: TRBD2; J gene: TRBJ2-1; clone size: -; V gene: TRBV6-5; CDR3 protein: CASSRRGGGGNEQFF; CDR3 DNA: TGTGCCAGCAGCCGCCGGGGCGGGGGGGGCAATGAGCAGTTCTTC
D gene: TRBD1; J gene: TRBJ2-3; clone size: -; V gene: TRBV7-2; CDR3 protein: CASSPLGQGLSDTQYF; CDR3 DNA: TGTGCCAGCAGCCCATTGGGACAGGGGTTATCAGATACGCAGTATTTT
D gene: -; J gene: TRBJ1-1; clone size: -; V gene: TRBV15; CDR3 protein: CATSRLRAEAFF; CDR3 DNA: TGTGCCACCAGCCGTCTCAGGGCTGAAGCTTTCTTT
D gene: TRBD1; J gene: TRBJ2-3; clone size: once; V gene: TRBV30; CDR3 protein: CAWAPGQGDPDTQYF; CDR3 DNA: TGTGCCTGGGCCCCGGGACAGGGGGATCCAGATACGCAGTATTTT
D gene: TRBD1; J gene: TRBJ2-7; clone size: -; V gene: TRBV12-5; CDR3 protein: CASGLQGAYEQYF; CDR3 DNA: TGTGCTAGTGGTTTGCAGGGGGCCTACGAGCAGTACTTC
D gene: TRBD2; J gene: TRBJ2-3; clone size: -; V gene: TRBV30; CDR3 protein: CAWSVLAGGLTDTQYF; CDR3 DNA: TGTGCCTGGAGTGTCCTAGCGGGGGGTCTCACAGATACGCAGTATTTT
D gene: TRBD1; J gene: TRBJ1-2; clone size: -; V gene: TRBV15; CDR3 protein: CATSRVQGPYGYTF; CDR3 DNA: TGTGCCACCAGCAGGGTACAGGGGCCCTATGGCTACACCTTC
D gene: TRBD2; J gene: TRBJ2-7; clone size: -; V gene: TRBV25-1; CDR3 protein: CASSEFAGDSYEQYF; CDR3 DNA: TGTGCCAGCAGTGAATTTGCGGGGGACTCCTACGAGCAGTACTTC
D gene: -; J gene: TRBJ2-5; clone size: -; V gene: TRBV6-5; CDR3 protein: CASSSARGQETQYF; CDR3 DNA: TGTGCCAGCAGTTCCGCCCGGGGCCAAGAGACCCAGTACTTC
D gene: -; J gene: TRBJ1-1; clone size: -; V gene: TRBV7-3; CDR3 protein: CASSLQGMNTEAFF; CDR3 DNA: TGTGCCAGCAGCCTACAGGGTATGAACACTGAAGCTTTCTTT
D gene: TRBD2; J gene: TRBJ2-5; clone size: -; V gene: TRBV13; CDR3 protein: CASSLGGLARETQYF; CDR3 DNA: TGTGCCAGCAGCCTCGGAGGACTAGCGAGAGAGACCCAGTACTTC
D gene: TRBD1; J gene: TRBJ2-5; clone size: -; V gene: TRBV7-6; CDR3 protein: CASSPTGGEFETQYF; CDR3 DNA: TGTGCCAGCAGCCCCACAGGGGGCGAATTCGAGACCCAGTACTTC
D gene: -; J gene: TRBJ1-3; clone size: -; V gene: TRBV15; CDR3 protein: CATSRNDRSGNTIYF; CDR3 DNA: TGTGCCACCAGCAGGAACGACAGGTCTGGAAACACCATATATTTT
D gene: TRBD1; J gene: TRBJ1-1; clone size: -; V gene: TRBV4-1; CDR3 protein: CASSPSHRGLSEAFF; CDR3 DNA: TGCGCCAGCAGCCCAAGTCACAGGGGTTTAAGTGAAGCTTTCTTT
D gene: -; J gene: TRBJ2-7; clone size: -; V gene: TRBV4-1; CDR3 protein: CASSQELPTLVYEQYF; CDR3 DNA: TGCGCCAGCAGCCAAGAATTACCCACTCTAGTTTACGAGCAGTACTTC
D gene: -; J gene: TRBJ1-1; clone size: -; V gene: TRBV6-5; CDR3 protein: CASSYQGANTEAFF; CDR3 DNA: TGTGCCAGCAGTTACCAGGGTGCGAACACTGAAGCTTTCTTT
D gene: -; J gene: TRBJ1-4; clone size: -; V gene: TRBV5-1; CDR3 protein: CASSRRIPGWTNEKLFF; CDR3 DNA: TGCGCCAGCTCCAGAAGAATCCCAGGTTGGACTAATGAAAAACTGTTTTTT
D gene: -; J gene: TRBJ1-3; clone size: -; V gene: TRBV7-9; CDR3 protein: CASSLQGLSGTIYF; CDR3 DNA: TGTGCCAGCAGCCTACAGGGTCTTTCTGGCACCATATATTTT
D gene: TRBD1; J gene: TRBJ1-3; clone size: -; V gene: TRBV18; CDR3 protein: CASSPDRGRDGNTIYF; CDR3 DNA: TGTGCCAGCTCACCAGACAGGGGGCGAGATGGAAACACCATATATTTT
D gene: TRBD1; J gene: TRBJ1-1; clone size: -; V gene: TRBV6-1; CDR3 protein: CASSLNWGQGTEAFF; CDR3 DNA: TGTGCCAGCAGTTTAAACTGGGGACAGGGCACTGAAGCTTTCTTT
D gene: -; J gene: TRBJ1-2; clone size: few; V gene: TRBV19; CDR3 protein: CASADRKYGYTF; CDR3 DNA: TGTGCCAGCGCAGACAGGAAGTATGGCTACACCTTC
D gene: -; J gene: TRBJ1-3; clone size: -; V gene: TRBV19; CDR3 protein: CATNPGVGNTIYF; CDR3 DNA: TGTGCTACCAACCCGGGAGTTGGAAACACCATATATTTT
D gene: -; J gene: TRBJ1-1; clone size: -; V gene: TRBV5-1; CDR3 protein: CASSPQQRNTEAFF; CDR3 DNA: TGCGCCAGCAGCCCACAGCAAAGGAACACTGAAGCTTTCTTT
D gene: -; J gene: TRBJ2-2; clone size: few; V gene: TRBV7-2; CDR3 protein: CASSLGTLNTGELFF; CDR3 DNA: TGTGCCAGCAGCTTGGGGACTCTAAACACCGGGGAGCTGTTTTTT
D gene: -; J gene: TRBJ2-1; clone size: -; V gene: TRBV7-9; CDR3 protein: CASSLAGASSEQFF; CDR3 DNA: TGTGCCAGCAGCTTAGCGGGGGCTAGCAGTGAGCAGTTCTTC